Given below is one T cell receptor (beta chain) in context. Its specificity is unknown. The data originate from a study of cytomegalovirus exposure and HLA in healthy donors. Turning to the study itself: Some 85 million unique TCRs from HLA-typed donors were held in an early data release.

Use of 60 Vbeta and 13 Jbeta primers characterized the PCR. TCRdb keeps only in-frame clones here, not all; method: immunoSEQ multiplex PCR. This table holds 84,000 or so clones, roughly three quarters found once. Study-wide results and limits: The study recorded around 160 TCR beta chains that were cytomegalovirus-associated.

The CDR3 has 14 amino acids. With V trimmed by 3 bases and J by 3 bases, 3 bases remained unmatched. Germline values: CDR1 KGHSH, CDR2 LQKENI. The source of this sequence is a man younger than 40 in good health and CMV-seronegative. The sequencing input was PBMCs. This rearrangement joins TRBV18 to TRBJ2-7, with TRBD1 identical over 9 bases. The CDR3, as DNA: TGTGCCAGCTCACCGGACAGGGGAATCTACGAGCAGTACTTC. This codes for CASSPDRGIYEQYF. Full variable domain (rest looked up from reference TRBV18 and TRBJ2-7): NAGVMQNPRHLVRRRGQEARLRCSPMKGHSHVYWYRQLPEEGLKFMVYLQKENIIDESGMPKERFSAEFPKEGPSILRIQQVVRGDSAAYFCASSPDRGIYEQYFGPGTRLTVT.